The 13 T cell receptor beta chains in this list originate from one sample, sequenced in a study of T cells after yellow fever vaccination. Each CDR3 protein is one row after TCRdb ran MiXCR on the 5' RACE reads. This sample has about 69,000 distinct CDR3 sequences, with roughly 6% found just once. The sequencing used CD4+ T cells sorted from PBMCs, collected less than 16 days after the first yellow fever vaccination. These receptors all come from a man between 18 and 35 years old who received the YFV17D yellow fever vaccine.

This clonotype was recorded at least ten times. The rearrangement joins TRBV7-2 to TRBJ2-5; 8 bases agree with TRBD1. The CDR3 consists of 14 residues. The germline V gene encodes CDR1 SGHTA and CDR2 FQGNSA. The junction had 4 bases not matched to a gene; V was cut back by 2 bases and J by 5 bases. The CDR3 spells CASSLPRGRETQYF. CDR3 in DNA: TGTGCCAGCAGCTTACCCAGGGGGCGTGAGACCCAGTACTTC.

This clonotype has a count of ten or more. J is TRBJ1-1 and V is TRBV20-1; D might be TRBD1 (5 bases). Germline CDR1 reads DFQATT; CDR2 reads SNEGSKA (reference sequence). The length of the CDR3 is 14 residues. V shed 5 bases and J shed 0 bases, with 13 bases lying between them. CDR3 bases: TGCAGTGCTCGAAGCGGGACGGTGAACACTGAAGCTTTCTTT. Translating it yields CSARSGTVNTEAFF.

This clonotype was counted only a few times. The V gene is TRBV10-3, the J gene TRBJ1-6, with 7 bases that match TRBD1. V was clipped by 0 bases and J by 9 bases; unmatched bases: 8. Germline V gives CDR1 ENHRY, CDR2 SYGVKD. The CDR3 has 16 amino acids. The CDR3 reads CAISESTTGVASPLHF. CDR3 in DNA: TGTGCCATCAGTGAGTCTACTACAGGGGTTGCTTCACCCCTCCACTTT.

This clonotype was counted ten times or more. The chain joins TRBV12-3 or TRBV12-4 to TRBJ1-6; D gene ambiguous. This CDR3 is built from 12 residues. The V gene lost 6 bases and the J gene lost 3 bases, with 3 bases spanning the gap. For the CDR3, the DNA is TGTGCCAGCAGCAACTATAATTCACCCCTCCACTTT. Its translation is CASSNYNSPLHF.

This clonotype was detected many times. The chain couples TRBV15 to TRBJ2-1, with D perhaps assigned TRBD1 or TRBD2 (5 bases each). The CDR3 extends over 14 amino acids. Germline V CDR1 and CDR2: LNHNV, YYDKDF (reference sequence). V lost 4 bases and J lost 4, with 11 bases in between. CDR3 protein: CATSIPGTYNEQFF. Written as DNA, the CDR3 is TGTGCCACCAGCATCCCAGGGACGTACAATGAGCAGTTCTTC.

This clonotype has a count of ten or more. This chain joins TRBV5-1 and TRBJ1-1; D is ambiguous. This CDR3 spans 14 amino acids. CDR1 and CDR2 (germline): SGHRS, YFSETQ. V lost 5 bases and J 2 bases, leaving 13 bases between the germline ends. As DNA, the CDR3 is TGCGCCAGCAGGGTGGGTACGGTTAACACTGAAGCTTTCTTT. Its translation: CASRVGTVNTEAFF. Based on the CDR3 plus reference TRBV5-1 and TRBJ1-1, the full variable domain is KAGVTQTPRYLIKTRGQQVTLSCSPISGHRSVSWYQQTPGQGLQFLFEYFSETQRNKGNFPGRFSGRQFSNSRSEMNVSTLELGDSALYLCASRVGTVNTEAFFGQGTRLTVV.

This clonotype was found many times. CDR3 coding DNA: TGTGCCAGCAGCTTAACAGACAAGAACACTGAAGCTTTCTTT. Amino acids: CASSLTDKNTEAFF. The J gene is TRBJ1-1, the V gene TRBV7-9; D gene ambiguous. V dropped 2 bases and J dropped 1 base, with 8 bases sitting between them. From germline, CDR1 is SEHNR and CDR2 FQNEAQ (reference sequence). The CDR3 has 14 amino acids.

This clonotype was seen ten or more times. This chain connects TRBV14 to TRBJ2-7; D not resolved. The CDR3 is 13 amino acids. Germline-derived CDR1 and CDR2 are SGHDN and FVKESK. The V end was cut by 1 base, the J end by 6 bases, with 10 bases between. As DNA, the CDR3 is TGTGCCAGCAGCCAAGGTCGCAGGAGCGAGCAGTACGTC. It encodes CASSQGRRSEQYV.

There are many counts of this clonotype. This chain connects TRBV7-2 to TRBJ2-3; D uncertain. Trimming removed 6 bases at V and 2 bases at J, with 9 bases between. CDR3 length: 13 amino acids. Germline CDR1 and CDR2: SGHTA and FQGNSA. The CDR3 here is CASRLGPTDTQYF. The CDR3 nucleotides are TGTGCCAGCAGGCTTGGTCCCACAGATACGCAGTATTTT.

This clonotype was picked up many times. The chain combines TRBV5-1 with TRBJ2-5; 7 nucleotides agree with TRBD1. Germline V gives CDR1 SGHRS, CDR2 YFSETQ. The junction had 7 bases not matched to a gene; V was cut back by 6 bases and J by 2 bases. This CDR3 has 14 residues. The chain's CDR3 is CASNKQGSQETQYF. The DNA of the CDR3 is TGCGCCAGCAATAAACAGGGGTCACAAGAGACCCAGTACTTC.

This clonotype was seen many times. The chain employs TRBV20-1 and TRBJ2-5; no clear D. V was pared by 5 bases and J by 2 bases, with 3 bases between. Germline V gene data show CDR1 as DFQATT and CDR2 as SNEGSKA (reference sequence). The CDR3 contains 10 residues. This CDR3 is CSARQETQYF. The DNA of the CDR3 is TGCAGTGCTCGTCAAGAGACCCAGTACTTC.

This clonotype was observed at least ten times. CDR3 sequence reads: CASRQGGGTDTQYF. As DNA, the CDR3 is TGTGCCAGCAGACAGGGAGGAGGCACAGATACGCAGTATTTT. The chain employs TRBV6-6 and TRBJ2-3; D may correspond to TRBD1 or TRBD2 (6 bases each). V gave up 6 bases and J gave up 1 base, with 11 bases separating them. CDR3 size: 14 residues. Germline V gives CDR1 MNHNY, CDR2 SVGAGI (reference sequence).

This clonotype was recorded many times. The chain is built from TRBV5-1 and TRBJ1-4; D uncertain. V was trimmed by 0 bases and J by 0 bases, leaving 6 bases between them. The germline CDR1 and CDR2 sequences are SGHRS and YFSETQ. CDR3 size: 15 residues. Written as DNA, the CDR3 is TGCGCCAGCAGCTTGGACCCGGCAACTAATGAAAAACTGTTTTTT. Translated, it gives CASSLDPATNEKLFF.